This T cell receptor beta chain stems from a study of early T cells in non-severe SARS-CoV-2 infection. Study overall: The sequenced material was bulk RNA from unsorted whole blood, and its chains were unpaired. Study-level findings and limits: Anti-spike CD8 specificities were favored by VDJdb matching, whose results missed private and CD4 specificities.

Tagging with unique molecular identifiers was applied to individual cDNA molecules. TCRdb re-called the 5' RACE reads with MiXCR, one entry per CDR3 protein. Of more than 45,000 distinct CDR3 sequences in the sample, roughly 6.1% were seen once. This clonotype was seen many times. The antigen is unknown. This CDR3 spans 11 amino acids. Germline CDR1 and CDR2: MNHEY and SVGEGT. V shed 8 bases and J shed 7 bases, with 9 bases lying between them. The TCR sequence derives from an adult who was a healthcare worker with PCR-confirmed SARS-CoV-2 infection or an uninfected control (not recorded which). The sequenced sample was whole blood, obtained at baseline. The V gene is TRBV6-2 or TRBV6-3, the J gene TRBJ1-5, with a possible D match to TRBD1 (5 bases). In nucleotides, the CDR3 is TGTGCCAGCGCGCAGGGACAGCCCCAGCATTTT. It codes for CASAQGQPQHF.